The T cell receptor beta chain under discussion was sequenced for a study of blood T cell repertoires in COVID-19. Whole-study context: Both acute and convalescent COVID-19 samples were obtained from the United States, Italy and Spain.

This CDR3 has 13 amino acids. Germline CDR1 is SGHNT and CDR2 is YENEEA. Between the trimmed V and J ends, which lost 9 bases and 2 bases, there was a span of 11 bases. This clone was seen a single time. Only in-frame clones appear in the TCRdb table, and some are missing; sequencing was by immunoSEQ multiplex PCR. The profile shows 200,000 or so clones, about nine tenths of them singletons. The chain couples TRBV11-3 to TRBJ1-3; TRBD1 might be the D (6 bases). Source material: peripheral blood. The clonotype comes from an elderly man with acute or convalescent COVID-19. CDR3 bases: TGTGCCAGTTCTGAGGGGGCTGGAAACACCATATATTTT. Translating gives CASSEGAGNTIYF.